This T cell receptor beta chain was obtained from a study of CD8+CD57+ T cells in acquired aplastic anemia. Study as a whole: The study obtained 8.5 million to 12 million reads on average for CD4+ cells from healthy donors.

Investigators profiled TCR beta VDJ and CDR3 from genomic DNA template. TCRdb independently ran MiXCR on the reads; one entry per CDR3 protein. This table has about 400,000 distinct CDR3 sequences, 55% to 75% appearing once. Study conclusions and caveats: Controls did not differ significantly from patients in CD8+ Simpson's diversity.

This clonotype was counted ten times or more. Its antigen is not identified. V was shortened by 0 bases and J by 13 bases, with 13 bases between the two germline ends. Germline CDR1 and CDR2: GTSNPN and SVGIG (reference sequence). This CDR3 has 12 residues. The source material was sorted CD4+, CD8+, or CD8+CD57+ T cells (not recorded which) from PBMCs. This receptor was identified in a human donor in good health, serving as a control. The chain joins TRBV30 to TRBJ2-1; D remains ambiguous. In DNA form, the CDR3 reads TGTGCCTGGAGTGTATACGCGCCTTTACAGTTCTTC. This codes for CAWSVYAPLQFF.